This T cell receptor beta chain was obtained from a study of blood T cell repertoires in COVID-19. Study-level information: T cells, B-cell-depleted T cells, or PBMCs supplied cDNA or gDNA.

Per the original data handling: Estimated nucleated cell counts came from reference gene primer amplification. TCRdb's copy holds only in-frame clones and misses some; the assay was immunoSEQ multiplex PCR. That table is the source of V, J and clone size, and D and trimming were worked out from the DNA. The profile shows 150,000 to 200,000 clones, approximately 86% of them singletons. V was cut by 0 bases and J by 11 bases, with 14 bases left in between. The CDR3 is 13 residues long. CDR1 and CDR2 (germline): SGHNT, YYREEE (reference sequence). Sequenced sample: peripheral blood. V is TRBV5-4 and J is TRBJ1-1; D call uncertain. This sequence was found in a man aged 65-85 years with acute or convalescent COVID-19. CDR3 in amino acids: CASSLAASDVAFF. The CDR3 DNA sequence: TGTGCCAGCAGCTTGGCGGCTAGTGACGTGGCTTTCTTT. Full variable domain (rest looked up from reference TRBV5-4 and TRBJ1-1): ETGVTQSPTHLIKTRGQQVTLRCSSQSGHNTVSWYQQALGQGPQFIFQYYREEENGRGNFPPRFSGLQFPNYSSELNVNALELDDSALYLCASSLAASDVAFFGQGTRLTVV.